The clone carrying this TCR beta chain showed up just a few times. This specimen belongs to a study of blood T cell repertoires in COVID-19. Overall study context: Acute and convalescent COVID-19 samples came from the United States, Italy and Spain.

Measured with immunoSEQ multiplex PCR; TCRdb has only the in-frame clones, and not every one. The table records under 300,000 clones, about 68% of them present only once. CDR3 length: 17 residues. Germline CDR1 SGHAT, CDR2 FQNNGV. V trimming: 4 bases; J trimming: 0 bases; junction bases outside the gene matches: 8. The origin of this receptor is a woman of 80 years or more with acute or convalescent COVID-19. Sequencing was done on a sample of peripheral blood. The chain links TRBV11-2 to TRBJ2-1, with TRBD2 matching over 8 bases. The CDR3 reads CASSSRLASASYNEQFF. CDR3 DNA: TGTGCCAGCAGCTCTCGACTAGCGTCGGCCTCCTACAATGAGCAGTTCTTC. The full variable domain, its missing parts supplied by reference TRBV11-2 and TRBJ2-1, is EAGVAQSPRYKIIEKRQSVAFWCNPISGHATLYWYQQILGQGPKLLIQFQNNGVVDDSQLPKDRFSAERLKGVDSTLKIQPAKLEDSAVYLCASSSRLASASYNEQFFGPGTRLTVL.